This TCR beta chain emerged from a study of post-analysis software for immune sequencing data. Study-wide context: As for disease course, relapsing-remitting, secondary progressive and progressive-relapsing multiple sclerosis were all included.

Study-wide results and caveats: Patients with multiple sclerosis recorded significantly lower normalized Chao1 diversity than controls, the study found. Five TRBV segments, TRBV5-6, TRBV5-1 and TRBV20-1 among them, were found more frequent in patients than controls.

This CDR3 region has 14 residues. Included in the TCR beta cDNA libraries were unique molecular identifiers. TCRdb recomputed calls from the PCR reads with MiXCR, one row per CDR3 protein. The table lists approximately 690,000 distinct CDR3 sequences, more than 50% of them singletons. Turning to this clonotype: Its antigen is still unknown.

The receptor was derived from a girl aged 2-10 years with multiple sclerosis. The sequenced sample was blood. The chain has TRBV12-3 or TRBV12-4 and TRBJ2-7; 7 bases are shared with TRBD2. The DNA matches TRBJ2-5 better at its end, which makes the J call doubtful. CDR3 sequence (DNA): TGTGCCAGCAGTTTTAGCGGGCCGCAAGAGACCCAGTACTTC. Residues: CASSFSGPQETQYF.